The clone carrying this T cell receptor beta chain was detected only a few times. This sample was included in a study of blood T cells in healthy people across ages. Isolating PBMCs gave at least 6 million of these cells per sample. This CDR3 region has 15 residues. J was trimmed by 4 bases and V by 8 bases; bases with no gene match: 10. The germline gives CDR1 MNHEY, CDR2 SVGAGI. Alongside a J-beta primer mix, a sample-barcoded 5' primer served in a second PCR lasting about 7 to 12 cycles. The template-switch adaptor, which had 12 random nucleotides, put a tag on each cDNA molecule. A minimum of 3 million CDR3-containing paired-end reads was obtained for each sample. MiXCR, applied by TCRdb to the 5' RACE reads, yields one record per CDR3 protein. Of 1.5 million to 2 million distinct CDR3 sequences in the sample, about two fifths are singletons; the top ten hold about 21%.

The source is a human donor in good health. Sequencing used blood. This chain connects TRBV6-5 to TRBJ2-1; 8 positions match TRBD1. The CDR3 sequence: CASQGPQGAYNEQFF. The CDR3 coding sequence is TGTGCCAGCCAAGGTCCGCAGGGGGCTTACAATGAGCAGTTCTTC.